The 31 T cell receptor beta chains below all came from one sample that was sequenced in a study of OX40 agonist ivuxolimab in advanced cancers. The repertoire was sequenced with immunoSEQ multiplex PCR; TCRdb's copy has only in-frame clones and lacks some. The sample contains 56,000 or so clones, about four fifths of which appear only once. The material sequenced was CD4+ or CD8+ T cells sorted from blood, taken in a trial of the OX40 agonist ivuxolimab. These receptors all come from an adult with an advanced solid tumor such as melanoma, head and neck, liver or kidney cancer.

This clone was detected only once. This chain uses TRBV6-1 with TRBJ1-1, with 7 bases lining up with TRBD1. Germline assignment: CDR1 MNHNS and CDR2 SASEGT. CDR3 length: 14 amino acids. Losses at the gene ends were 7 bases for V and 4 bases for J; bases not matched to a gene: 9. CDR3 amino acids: CASTNERGPTEAFF. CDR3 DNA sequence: TGTGCCAGCACCAACGAGAGGGGGCCCACTGAAGCTTTCTTT.

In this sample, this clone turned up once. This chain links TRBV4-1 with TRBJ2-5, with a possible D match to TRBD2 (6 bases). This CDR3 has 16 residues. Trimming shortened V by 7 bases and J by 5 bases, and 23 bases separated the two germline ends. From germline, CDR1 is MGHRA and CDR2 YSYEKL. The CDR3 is CASTLRGGDTRETQYF. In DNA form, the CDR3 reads TGCGCCAGCACCCTAAGAGGCGGGGATACCAGGGAGACCCAGTACTTC.

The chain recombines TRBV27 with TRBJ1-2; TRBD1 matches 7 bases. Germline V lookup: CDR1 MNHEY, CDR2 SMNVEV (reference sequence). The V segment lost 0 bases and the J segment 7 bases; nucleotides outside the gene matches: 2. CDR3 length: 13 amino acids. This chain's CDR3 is CASSLSDRSGYTF. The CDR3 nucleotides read TGTGCCAGCAGTTTATCGGACAGGTCTGGCTACACCTTC.

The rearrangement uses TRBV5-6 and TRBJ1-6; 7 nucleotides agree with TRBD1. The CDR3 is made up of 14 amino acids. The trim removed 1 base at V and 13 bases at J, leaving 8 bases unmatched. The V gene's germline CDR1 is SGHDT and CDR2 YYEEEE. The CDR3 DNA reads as TGTGCCAGCAGCTTGCCCGAACAGGGGTCTCCCCTCCACTTT. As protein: CASSLPEQGSPLHF.

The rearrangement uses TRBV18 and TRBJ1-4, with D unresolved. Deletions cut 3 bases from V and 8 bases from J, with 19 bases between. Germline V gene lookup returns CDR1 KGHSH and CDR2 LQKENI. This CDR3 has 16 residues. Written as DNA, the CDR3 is TGTGCCAGCTCACCCCCCTCCGAAGGGAGCGGCGAAAAACTGTTTTTT. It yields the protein CASSPPSEGSGEKLFF.

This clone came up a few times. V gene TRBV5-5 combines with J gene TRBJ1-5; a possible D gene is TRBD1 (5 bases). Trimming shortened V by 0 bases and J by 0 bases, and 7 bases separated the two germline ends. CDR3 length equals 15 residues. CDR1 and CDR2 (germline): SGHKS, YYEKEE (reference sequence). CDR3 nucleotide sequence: TGTGCCAGCAGCTTGGTAGGGGATAGCAATCAGCCCCAGCATTTT. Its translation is CASSLVGDSNQPQHF.

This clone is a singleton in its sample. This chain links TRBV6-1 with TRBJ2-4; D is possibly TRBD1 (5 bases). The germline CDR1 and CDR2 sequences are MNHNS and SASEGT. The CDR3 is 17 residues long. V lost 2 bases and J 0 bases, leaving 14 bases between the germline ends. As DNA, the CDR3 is TGTGCCAGCAGTGAAAAACGCGACAGTTTAGCCAAAAACATTCAGTACTTC. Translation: CASSEKRDSLAKNIQYF.

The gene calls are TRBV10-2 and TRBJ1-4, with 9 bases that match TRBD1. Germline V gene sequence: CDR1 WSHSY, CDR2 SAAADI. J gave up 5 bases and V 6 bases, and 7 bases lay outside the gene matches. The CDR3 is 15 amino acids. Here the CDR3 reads CASSTGGARNEKLFF. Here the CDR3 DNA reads TGCGCCAGCAGCACAGGGGGCGCGCGAAATGAAAAACTGTTTTTT.

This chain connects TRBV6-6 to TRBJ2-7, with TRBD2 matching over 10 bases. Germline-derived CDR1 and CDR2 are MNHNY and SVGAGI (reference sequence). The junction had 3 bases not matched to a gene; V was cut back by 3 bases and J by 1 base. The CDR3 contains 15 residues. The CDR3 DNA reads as TGTGCCAGCAGTTATGTAGCGGGGGGATCCTACGAGCAGTACTTC. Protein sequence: CASSYVAGGSYEQYF.

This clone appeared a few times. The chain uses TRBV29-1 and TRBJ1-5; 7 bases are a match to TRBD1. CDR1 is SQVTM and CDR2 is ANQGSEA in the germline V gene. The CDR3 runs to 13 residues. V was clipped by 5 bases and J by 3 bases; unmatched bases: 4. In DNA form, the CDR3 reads TGCAGCGTTCAGACAGGGTTCAATCAGCCCCAGCATTTT. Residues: CSVQTGFNQPQHF.

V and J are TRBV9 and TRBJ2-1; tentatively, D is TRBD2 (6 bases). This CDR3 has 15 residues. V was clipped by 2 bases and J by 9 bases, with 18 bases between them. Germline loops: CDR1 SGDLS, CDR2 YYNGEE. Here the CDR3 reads CASSVSWRGVGEQFF. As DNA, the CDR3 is TGTGCCAGCAGCGTTTCCTGGAGGGGTGTGGGTGAGCAGTTCTTC.

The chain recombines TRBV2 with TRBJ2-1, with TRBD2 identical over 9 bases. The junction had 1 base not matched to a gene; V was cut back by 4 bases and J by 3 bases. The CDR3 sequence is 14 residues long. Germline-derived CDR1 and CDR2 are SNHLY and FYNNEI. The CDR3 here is CASSGREGYNEQFF. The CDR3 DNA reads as TGTGCCAGCAGTGGGCGGGAGGGCTACAATGAGCAGTTCTTC.

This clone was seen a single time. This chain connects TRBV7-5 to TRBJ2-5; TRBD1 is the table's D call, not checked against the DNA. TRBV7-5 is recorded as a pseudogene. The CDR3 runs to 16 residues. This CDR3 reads CARSQNPGGKGETQYF. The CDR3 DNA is TGTGCCAGAAGTCAGAATCCAGGGGGAAAGGGAGAGACCCAGTACTTC.

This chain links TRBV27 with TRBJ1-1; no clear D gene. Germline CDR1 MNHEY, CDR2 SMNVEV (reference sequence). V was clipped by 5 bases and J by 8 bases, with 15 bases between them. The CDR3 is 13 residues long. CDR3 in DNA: TGTGCCAGCAGTCCCCGCCTGTGGCAGGAAGCTTTCTTT. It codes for CASSPRLWQEAFF.

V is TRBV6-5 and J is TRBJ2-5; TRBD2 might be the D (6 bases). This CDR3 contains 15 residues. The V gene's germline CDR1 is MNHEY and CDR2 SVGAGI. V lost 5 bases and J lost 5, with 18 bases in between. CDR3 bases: TGTGCCAGCAGTAAGACTAGTTTAGGAGAGGAGACCCAGTACTTC. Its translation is CASSKTSLGEETQYF.

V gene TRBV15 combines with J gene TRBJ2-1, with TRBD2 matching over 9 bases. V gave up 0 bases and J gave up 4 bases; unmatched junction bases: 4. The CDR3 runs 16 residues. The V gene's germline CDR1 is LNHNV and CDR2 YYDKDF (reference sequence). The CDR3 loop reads CATSRDPAGGYNEQFF. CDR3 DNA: TGTGCCACCAGCAGAGATCCGGCGGGGGGGTACAATGAGCAGTTCTTC.

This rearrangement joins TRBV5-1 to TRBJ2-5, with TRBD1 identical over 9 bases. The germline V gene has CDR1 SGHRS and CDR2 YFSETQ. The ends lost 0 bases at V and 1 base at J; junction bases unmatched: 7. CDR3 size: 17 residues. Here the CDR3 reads CASSLAGTGRSQETQYF. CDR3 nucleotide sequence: TGCGCCAGCAGCTTGGCCGGGACAGGGAGGTCCCAAGAGACCCAGTACTTC.

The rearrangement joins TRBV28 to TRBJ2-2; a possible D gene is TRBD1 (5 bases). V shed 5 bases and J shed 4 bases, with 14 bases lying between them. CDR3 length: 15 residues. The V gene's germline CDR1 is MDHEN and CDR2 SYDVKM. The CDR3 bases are TGTGCCAGCAGTCCCGCCGGCAGGGCCACCGGGGAGCTGTTTTTT. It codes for CASSPAGRATGELFF.

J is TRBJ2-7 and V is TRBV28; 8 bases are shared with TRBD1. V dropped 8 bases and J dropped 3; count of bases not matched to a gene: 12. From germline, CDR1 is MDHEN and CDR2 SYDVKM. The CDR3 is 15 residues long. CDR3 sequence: CASPPPTGGGYEQYF. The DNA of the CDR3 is TGTGCCAGCCCCCCCCCTACAGGGGGAGGCTACGAGCAGTACTTC.

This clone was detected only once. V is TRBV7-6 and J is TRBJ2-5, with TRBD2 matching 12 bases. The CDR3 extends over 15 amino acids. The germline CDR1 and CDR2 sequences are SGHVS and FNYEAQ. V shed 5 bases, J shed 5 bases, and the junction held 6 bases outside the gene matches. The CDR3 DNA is TGTGCCAGCAGCGCAGGACTAGCGGGGTGGGAGACCCAGTACTTC. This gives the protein CASSAGLAGWETQYF.

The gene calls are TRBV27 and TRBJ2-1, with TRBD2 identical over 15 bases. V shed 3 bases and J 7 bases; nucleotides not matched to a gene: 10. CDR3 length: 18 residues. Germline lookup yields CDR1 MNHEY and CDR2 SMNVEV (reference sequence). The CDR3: CASSFPGLAGGPGNEQFF. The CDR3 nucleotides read TGTGCCAGCAGTTTCCCTGGACTAGCGGGAGGGCCGGGGAATGAGCAGTTCTTC.

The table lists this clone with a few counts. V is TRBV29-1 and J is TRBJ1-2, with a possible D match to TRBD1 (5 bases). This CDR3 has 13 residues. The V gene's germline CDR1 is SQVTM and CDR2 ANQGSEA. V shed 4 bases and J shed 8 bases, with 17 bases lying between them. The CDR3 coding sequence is TGCAGCGTTGGCCGGGACGGCCGAGGAGGCTACACCTTC. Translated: CSVGRDGRGGYTF.

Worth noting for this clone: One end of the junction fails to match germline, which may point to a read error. The CDR3 protein is CASSLGNSLDEQFF. In DNA form, the CDR3 reads TGTGCTAGCAGCTTAGGAAACAGTCTCGATGAGCAGTTCTTC. The V gene is TRBV7-7, the J gene TRBJ2-1; no clear D gene. The CDR3 is made up of 14 amino acids. Germline V gives CDR1 SSHAT, CDR2 FNYEAQ (reference sequence).

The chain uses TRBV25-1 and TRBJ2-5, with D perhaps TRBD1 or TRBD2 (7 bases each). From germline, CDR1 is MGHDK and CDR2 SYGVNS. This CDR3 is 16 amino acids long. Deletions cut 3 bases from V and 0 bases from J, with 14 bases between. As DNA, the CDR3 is TGTGCCAGCAGTGACAGAGCGGGACAGTACCAAGAGACCCAGTACTTC. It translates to CASSDRAGQYQETQYF.

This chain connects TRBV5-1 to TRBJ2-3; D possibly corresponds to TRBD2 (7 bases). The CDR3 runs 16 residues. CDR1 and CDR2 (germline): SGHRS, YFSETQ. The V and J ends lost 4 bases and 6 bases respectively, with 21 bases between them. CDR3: CASSPVGGADLDTQYF. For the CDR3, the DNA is TGCGCCAGCAGCCCGGTAGGGGGGGCGGATCTTGATACGCAGTATTTT.

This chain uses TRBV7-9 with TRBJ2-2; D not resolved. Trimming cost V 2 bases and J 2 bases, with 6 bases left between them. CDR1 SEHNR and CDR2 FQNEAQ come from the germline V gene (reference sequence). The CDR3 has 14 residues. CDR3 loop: CASSLFGNTGELFF. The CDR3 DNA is TGTGCCAGCAGCTTATTTGGTAACACCGGGGAGCTGTTTTTT.

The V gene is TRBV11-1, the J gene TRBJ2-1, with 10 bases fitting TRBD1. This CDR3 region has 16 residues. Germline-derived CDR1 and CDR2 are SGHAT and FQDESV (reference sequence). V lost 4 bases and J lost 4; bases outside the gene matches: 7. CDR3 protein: CASSSRDRGGYNEQFF. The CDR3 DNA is TGTGCCAGCAGCTCCAGGGACAGGGGAGGGTACAATGAGCAGTTCTTC.

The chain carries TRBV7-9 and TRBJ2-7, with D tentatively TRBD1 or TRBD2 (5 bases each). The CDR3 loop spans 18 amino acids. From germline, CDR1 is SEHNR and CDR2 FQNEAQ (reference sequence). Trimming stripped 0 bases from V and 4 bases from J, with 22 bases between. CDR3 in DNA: TGTGCCAGCAGCTTAGCTACTGGTTCCGGGACCGCCGCTTACGAGCAGTACTTC. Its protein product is CASSLATGSGTAAYEQYF. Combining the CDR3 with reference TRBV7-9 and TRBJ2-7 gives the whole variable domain DTGVSQNPRHKITKRGQNVTFRCDPISEHNRLYWYRQTLGQGPEFLTYFQNEAQLEKSRLLSDRFSAERPKGSFSTLEIQRTEQGDSAMYLCASSLATGSGTAAYEQYFGPGTRLTVT.

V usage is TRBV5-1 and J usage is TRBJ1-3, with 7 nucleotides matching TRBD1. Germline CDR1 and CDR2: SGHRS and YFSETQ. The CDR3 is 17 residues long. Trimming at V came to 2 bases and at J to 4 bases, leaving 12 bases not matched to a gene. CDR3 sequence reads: CASSFNSGGGAGNTIYF. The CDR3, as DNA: TGCGCCAGCAGCTTTAATTCTGGAGGGGGCGCCGGAAACACCATATATTTT.

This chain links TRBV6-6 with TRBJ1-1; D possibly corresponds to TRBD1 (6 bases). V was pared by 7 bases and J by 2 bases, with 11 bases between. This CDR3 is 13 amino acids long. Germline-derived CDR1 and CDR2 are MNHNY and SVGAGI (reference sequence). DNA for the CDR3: TGTGCCAGCACATTACAGGGCAACACTGAAGCTTTCTTT. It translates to CASTLQGNTEAFF.

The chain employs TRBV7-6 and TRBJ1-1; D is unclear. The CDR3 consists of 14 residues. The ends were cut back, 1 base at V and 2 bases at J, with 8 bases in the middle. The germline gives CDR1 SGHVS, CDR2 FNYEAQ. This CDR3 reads CASSLGPANTEAFF. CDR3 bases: TGTGCCAGCAGCTTAGGCCCGGCCAACACTGAAGCTTTCTTT.